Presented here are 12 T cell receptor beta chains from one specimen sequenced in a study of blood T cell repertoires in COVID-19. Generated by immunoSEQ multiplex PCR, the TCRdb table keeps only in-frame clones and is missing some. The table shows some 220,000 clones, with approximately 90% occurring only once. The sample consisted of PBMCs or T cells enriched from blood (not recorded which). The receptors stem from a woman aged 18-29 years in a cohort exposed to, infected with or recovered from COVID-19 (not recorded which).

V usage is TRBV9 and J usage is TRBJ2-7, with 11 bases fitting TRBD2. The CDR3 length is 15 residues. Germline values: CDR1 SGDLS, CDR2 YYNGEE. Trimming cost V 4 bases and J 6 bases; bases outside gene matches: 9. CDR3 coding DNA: TGTGCCAGCAGCTCACTAGCGGGAGAGTCCGGCGAGCAGTACTTC. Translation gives CASSSLAGESGEQYF.

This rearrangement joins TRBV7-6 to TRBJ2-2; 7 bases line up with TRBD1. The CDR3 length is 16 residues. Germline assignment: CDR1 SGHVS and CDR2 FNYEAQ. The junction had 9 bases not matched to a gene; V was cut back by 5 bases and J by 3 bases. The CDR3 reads CASSPGQREYTGELFF. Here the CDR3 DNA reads TGTGCCAGCAGCCCGGGACAGCGAGAATACACCGGGGAGCTGTTTTTT.

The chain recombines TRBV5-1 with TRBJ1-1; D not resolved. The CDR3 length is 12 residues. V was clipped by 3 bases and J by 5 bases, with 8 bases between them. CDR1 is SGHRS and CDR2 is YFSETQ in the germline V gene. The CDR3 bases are TGCGCCAGCAGCTGGACGGGGACTGAAGCTTTCTTT. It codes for CASSWTGTEAFF.

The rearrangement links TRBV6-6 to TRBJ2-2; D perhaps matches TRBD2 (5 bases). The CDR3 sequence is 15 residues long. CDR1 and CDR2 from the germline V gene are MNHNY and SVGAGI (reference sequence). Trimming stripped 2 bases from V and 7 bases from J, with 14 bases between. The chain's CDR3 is CASSYPPSGGGELFF. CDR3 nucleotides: TGTGCCAGCAGTTACCCCCCGAGCGGCGGCGGGGAGCTGTTTTTT.

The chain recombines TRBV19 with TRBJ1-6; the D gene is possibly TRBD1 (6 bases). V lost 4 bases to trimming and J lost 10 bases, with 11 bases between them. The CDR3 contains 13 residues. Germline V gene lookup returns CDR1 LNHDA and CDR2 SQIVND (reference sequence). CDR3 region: CASSTSGESPLHF. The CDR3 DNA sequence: TGTGCCAGTAGTACATCAGGGGAATCACCCCTCCACTTT.

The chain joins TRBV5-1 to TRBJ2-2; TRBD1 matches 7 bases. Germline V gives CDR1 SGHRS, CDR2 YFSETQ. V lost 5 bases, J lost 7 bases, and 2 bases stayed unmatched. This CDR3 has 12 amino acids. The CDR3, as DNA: TGCGCCAGCAGGACAGGGTTCGGGGAGCTGTTTTTT. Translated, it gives CASRTGFGELFF.

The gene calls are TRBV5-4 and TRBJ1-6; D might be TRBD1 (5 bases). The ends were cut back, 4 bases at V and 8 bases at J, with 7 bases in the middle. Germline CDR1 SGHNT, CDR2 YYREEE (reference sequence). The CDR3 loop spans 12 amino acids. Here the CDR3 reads CASSLGDSPLHF. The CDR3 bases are TGTGCCAGCAGCCTAGGGGATTCACCCCTCCACTTT.

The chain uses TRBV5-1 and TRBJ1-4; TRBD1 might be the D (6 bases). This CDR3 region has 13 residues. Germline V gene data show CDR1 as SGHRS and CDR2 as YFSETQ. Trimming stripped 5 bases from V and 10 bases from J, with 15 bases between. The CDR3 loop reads CASRNLGAAKLFF. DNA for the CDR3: TGCGCCAGCAGAAACCTGGGGGCGGCAAAACTGTTTTTT.

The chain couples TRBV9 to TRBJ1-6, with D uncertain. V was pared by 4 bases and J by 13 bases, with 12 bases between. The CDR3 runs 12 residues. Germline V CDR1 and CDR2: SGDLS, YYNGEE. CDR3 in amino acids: CASSQDISPLHF. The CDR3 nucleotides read TGTGCCAGCAGCCAAGACATCAGCCCCCTCCACTTT. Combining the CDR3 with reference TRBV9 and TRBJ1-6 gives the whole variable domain DSGVTQTPKHLITATGQRVTLRCSPRSGDLSVYWYQQSLDQGLQFLIQYYNGEERAKGNILERFSAQQFPDLHSELNLSSLELGDSALYFCASSQDISPLHFGNGTRLTVT.

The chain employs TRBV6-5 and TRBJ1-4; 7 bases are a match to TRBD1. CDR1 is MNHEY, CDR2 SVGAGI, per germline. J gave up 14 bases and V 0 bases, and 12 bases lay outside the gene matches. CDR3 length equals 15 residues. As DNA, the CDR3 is TGTGCCAGCAGTTACTCGATTGACAGGGTCAAAACGCTGTTTTTT. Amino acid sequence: CASSYSIDRVKTLFF.

CDR3 in amino acids: CASSQDMSGANVLTF. DNA for the CDR3: TGTGCCAGCAGCCAAGACATGTCTGGGGCCAACGTCCTGACTTTC. V and J are TRBV7-9 and TRBJ2-6; D remains unclear. The V gene's germline CDR1 is SEHNR and CDR2 FQNEAQ (reference sequence). The ends were cut back, 5 bases at V and 1 base at J, with 9 bases in the middle. The CDR3 extends over 15 amino acids.

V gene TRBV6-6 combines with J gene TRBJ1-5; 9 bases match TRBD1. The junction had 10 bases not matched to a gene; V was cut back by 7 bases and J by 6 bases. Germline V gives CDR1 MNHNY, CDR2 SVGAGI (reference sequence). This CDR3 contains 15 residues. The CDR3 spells CASNPTGGSFQPQHF. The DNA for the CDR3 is TGTGCCAGCAATCCTACAGGGGGCTCGTTTCAGCCCCAGCATTTT.